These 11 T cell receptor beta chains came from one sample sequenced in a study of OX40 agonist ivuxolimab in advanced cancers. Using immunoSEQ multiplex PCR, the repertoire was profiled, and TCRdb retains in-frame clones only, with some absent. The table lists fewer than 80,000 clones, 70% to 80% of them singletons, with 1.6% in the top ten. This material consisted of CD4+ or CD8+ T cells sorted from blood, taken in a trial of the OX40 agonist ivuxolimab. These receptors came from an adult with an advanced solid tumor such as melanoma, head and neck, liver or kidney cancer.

The CDR3: CASSYRVDTQYF. CDR3 coding DNA: TGTGCCAGCAGTTACAGGGTAGATACGCAGTATTTT. V is TRBV28 and J is TRBJ2-3; TRBD1 might be the D (6 bases). Germline CDR1 and CDR2: MDHEN and SYDVKM. This CDR3 contains 12 residues. V was shortened by 4 bases and J by 5 bases, with 7 bases between the two germline ends.

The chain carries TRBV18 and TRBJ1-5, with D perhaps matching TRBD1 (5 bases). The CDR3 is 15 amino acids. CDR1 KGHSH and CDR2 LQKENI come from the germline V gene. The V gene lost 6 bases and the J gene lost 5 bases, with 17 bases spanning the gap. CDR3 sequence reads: CASSTTGPQDQPQHF. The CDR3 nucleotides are TGTGCCAGCTCCACCACGGGACCCCAAGATCAGCCCCAGCATTTT.

CDR3 in DNA: TGTGCCAGCAGCTCGACAGGGGCGCTATACAATGAGCAGTTCTTC. Translated, it gives CASSSTGALYNEQFF. The chain uses TRBV7-9 and TRBJ2-1; 8 bases are a match to TRBD1. The length of the CDR3 is 15 residues. Germline CDR1 is SEHNR and CDR2 is FQNEAQ (reference sequence). The V and J ends lost 4 bases and 4 bases, in that order; junction bases with no gene match: 6.

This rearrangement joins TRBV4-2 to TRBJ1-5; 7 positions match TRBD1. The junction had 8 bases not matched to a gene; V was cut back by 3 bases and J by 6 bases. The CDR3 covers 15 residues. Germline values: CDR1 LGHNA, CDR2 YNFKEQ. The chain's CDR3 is CASSQETGVGQPQHF. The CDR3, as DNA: TGTGCCAGCAGCCAGGAAACAGGGGTGGGTCAGCCCCAGCATTTT.

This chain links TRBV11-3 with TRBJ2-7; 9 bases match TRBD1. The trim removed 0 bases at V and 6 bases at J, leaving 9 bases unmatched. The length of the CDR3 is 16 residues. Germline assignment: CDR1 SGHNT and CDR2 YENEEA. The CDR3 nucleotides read TGTGCCAGCAGCTTAGATGCGGGACAGGGCCGGACCGAGCAGTACTTC. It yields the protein CASSLDAGQGRTEQYF.

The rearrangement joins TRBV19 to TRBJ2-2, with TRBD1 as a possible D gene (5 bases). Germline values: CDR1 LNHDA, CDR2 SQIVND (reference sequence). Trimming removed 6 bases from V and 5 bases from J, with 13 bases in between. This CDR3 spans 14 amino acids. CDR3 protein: CASSQNRGTGELFF. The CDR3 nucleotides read TGTGCCAGTAGCCAGAATAGGGGAACCGGGGAGCTGTTTTTT.

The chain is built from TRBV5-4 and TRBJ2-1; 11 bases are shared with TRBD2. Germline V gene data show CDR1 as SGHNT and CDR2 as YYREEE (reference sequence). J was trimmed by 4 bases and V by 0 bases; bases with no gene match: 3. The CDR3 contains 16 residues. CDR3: CASSLDPSGGYNEQFF. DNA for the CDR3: TGTGCCAGCAGCTTGGACCCTAGCGGGGGGTACAATGAGCAGTTCTTC.

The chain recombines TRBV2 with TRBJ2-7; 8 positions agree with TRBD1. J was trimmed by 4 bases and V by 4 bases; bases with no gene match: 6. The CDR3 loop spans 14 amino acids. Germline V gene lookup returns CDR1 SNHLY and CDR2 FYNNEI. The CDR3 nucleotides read TGTGCCAGCAGTGGAATAACAGGGGGGTACGAGCAGTACTTC. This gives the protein CASSGITGGYEQYF. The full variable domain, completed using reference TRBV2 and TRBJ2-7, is EPEVTQTPSHQVTQMGQEVILRCVPISNHLYFYWYRQILGQKVEFLVSFYNNEISEKSEIFDDQFSVERPDGSNFTLKIRSTKLEDSAMYFCASSGITGGYEQYFGPGTRLTVT.

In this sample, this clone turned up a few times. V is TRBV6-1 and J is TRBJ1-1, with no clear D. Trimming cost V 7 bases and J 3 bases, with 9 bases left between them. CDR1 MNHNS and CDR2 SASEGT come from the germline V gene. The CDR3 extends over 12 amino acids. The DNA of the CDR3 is TGTGCCAGCACGGTCCCCGACACTGAAGCTTTCTTT. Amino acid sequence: CASTVPDTEAFF.

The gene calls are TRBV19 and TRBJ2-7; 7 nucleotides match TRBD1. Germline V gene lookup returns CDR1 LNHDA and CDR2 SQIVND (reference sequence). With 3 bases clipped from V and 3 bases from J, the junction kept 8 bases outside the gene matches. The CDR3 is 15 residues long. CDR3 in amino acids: CASSIPRGWYYEQYF. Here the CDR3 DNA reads TGTGCCAGTAGTATTCCCAGGGGGTGGTACTACGAGCAGTACTTC.

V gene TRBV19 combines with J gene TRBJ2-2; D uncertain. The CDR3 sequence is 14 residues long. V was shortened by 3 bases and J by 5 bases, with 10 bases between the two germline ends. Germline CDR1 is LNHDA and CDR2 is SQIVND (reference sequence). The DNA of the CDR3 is TGTGCCAGTAGTATGGAGAGGTGGACCGGGGAGCTGTTTTTT. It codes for CASSMERWTGELFF.